These 25 T cell receptor beta chains were all obtained from the same sample, sequenced in a study of T cells after yellow fever vaccination. In TCRdb, the 5' RACE reads were re-called with MiXCR into one record per CDR3 protein. The sample has around 140,000 distinct CDR3 sequences, 6.6% seen once. The specimen was CD4+ T cells sorted from PBMCs, collected 10 days after the yellow fever booster vaccination. These receptors originate from a man aged 25 to 40 who received the YFV17D yellow fever vaccine.

This clonotype was found many times. This sequence joins TRBV10-3 and TRBJ2-1; 10 bases line up with TRBD2. V dropped 1 base and J dropped 5; count of bases not matched to a gene: 11. This CDR3 has 18 residues. From germline, CDR1 is ENHRY and CDR2 SYGVKD. The CDR3 sequence: CAISEFQPTSGQHNEQFF. DNA for the CDR3: TGTGCCATCAGTGAGTTTCAACCGACTAGCGGGCAACACAATGAGCAGTTCTTC.

This clonotype was seen at least ten times. This chain uses TRBV7-9 with TRBJ1-1; no clear D. V was clipped by 2 bases and J by 2 bases, with 9 bases between them. Germline CDR1 SEHNR, CDR2 FQNEAQ (reference sequence). The CDR3 loop spans 14 amino acids. The CDR3 bases are TGTGCCAGCAGCTTACGGAGGGAAAACACTGAAGCTTTCTTT. This gives the protein CASSLRRENTEAFF.

This clonotype came up many times. This chain connects TRBV20-1 to TRBJ1-5, with TRBD1 identical over 7 bases. V trimming: 6 bases; J trimming: 6 bases; junction bases outside the gene matches: 8. Germline loops: CDR1 DFQATT, CDR2 SNEGSKA (reference sequence). The CDR3 has 13 amino acids. The CDR3 sequence is CSAWAGGGQPQHF. Written as DNA, the CDR3 is TGCAGTGCCTGGGCAGGGGGGGGTCAGCCCCAGCATTTT.

A word on this clonotype: A read error may explain this, as a much larger clone is one base away. The chain uses TRBV6-5 and TRBJ2-6; D might be TRBD1 (6 bases). Germline values: CDR1 MNHEY, CDR2 SVGAGI. CDR3 size: 18 residues. Trimming stripped 6 bases from V and 0 bases from J, with 18 bases between. This CDR3 is CASRLTGHQNSGANVLTF. Here the CDR3 DNA reads TGTGCCAGCAGGTTAACGGGACATCAGAACTCTGGGGCCAACGTCCTGACTTTC.

This clonotype has at least ten counts. The V gene is TRBV20-1, the J gene TRBJ2-5; 7 bases line up with TRBD2. Germline V gene lookup returns CDR1 DFQATT and CDR2 SNEGSKA (reference sequence). The CDR3 length is 16 residues. Trimming took 5 bases from V and 4 from J; bases not matched to a gene: 16. Written as DNA, the CDR3 is TGCAGTGCTCGAAGCGGTAGTAGCGGGCCAACAGAGACCCAGTACTTC. It specifies CSARSGSSGPTETQYF.

In this sample, this clonotype turned up many times. This chain joins TRBV7-2 and TRBJ1-2; 8 bases fit TRBD1. Unmatched junction bases numbered 9, after V lost 5 bases and J lost 7 bases. This CDR3 is 14 amino acids long. CDR1 is SGHTA, CDR2 FQGNSA, per germline. For the CDR3, the DNA is TGTGCCAGCAGCCAGGAAGGGACAGGATCTGGCTACACCTTC. Encoded protein: CASSQEGTGSGYTF.

This clonotype was detected ten times or more. V and J are TRBV20-1 and TRBJ2-1, with D maybe TRBD2 (6 bases). The germline gives CDR1 DFQATT, CDR2 SNEGSKA (reference sequence). The length of the CDR3 is 14 residues. V was cut by 3 bases and J by 3 bases, with 12 bases left in between. The CDR3 loop is CSARTGVLYNEQFF. CDR3 nucleotides: TGCAGTGCTAGGACGGGAGTTCTCTACAATGAGCAGTTCTTC.

This clonotype was counted ten times or more. The CDR3 nucleotides read TGCAGCGTTGGCGCGGGGAGGGAGCAGTACTTC. It specifies CSVGAGREQYF. V and J are TRBV29-1 and TRBJ2-7; D might be TRBD2 (6 bases). Trimming stripped 4 bases from V and 7 bases from J, with 11 bases between. Germline CDR1 and CDR2: SQVTM and ANQGSEA. This CDR3 contains 11 residues.

This clonotype came up many times. V is TRBV6-2 or TRBV6-3 and J is TRBJ1-5; no firm D call. The germline V gene has CDR1 MNHEY and CDR2 SVGEGT. V was shortened by 5 bases and J by 0 bases, with 5 bases between the two germline ends. The CDR3 is 13 residues long. The CDR3 region is CASSDFSNQPQHF. CDR3 DNA sequence: TGTGCCAGCAGTGATTTTAGCAATCAGCCCCAGCATTTT.

This clonotype was detected ten times or more. This chain links TRBV7-9 with TRBJ2-7; 7 bases agree with TRBD2. CDR1 is SEHNR, CDR2 FQNEAQ, per germline (reference sequence). The CDR3 has 12 amino acids. The junction had 5 bases not matched to a gene; V was cut back by 8 bases and J by 4 bases. DNA for the CDR3: TGTGCCAGCGGCGGGAGATCTTACGAGCAGTACTTC. It is translated as CASGGRSYEQYF.

This chain links TRBV12-3 or TRBV12-4 with TRBJ2-2, with a possible D match to TRBD2 (6 bases). The germline V and J ends were trimmed by 4 bases and 4 bases, with 10 bases remaining between them. CDR3 size: 14 residues. Written as DNA, the CDR3 is TGTGCCAGCAGTTGGCAGACTAGCACCGGGGAGCTGTTTTTT. It yields the protein CASSWQTSTGELFF.

This clonotype has ten or more counts. The chain links TRBV21-1 to TRBJ2-7. TRBV21-1 is a recognized pseudogene. CDR3 length: 13 residues. The CDR3 coding sequence is TGTGCCAGCAGCAAATCAGTTGACTACGAGCAGTACTTC. Its translation: CASSKSVDYEQYF.

This clonotype was counted at least ten times. The final CDR3 position lacks the conserved phenylalanine or tryptophan, pointing to a likely read error. The DNA is left out, because the CDR3 cannot be placed on it with certainty; the CDR3 is given as TCRdb lists it. V usage is TRBV7-9 and J usage is TRBJ2-1; TRBD1 is taken as the D call from the table, unchecked against the DNA. The CDR3 is 12 amino acids in total, end residues counted. Germline values: CDR1 SEHNR, CDR2 FQNEAQ (reference sequence). CDR3 in amino acids: CASSLGEQGFSI.

This clonotype was observed at least ten times. J is TRBJ1-2 and V is TRBV5-1; 7 bases are shared with TRBD1. CDR3 length: 14 amino acids. CDR1 is SGHRS, CDR2 YFSETQ, per germline. J lost 8 bases, V lost 4 bases, and 11 bases had no gene match. CDR3 nucleotides: TGCGCCAGCAGCCGCTCAACAGGGGCTCAGGGCTACACCTTC. This encodes CASSRSTGAQGYTF.

This clonotype was seen repeatedly, ten times or more. V and J are TRBV4-2 and TRBJ2-2, with TRBD2 identical over 11 bases. The CDR3 covers 17 residues. V trimming: 2 bases; J trimming: 7 bases; junction bases outside the gene matches: 9. From germline, CDR1 is LGHNA and CDR2 YNFKEQ. The DNA of the CDR3 is TGTGCCAGCAGCCAACTCATAGCGGGAGGGCCCGGCGGGGAGCTGTTTTTT. Protein sequence: CASSQLIAGGPGGELFF.

This clonotype appeared many times. V and J are TRBV24-1 and TRBJ1-1; D unresolved. V shed 9 bases and J shed 1 base, with 11 bases lying between them. Germline-derived CDR1 and CDR2 are KGHDR and SFDVKD. The CDR3 has 13 amino acids. CDR3 in amino acids: CATARRGNTEAFF. The CDR3 nucleotides read TGTGCCACCGCTCGGCGGGGGAACACTGAAGCTTTCTTT.

This clonotype was picked up many times. This chain links TRBV7-3 with TRBJ1-1, with TRBD1 matching 8 bases. Per germline, CDR1 SGHTA and CDR2 FQGTGA. The CDR3 is made up of 13 amino acids. Unmatched junction bases numbered 4, after V lost 4 bases and J lost 6 bases. CDR3 nucleotides: TGTGCCAGCAGCTCCTCGACAGGGGCTGAAGCTTTCTTT. Amino acids: CASSSSTGAEAFF.

In its sample, this clonotype was seen many times. This chain links TRBV6-2 or TRBV6-3 with TRBJ2-7; the D is unclear. Germline V CDR1 and CDR2: MNHEY, SVGEGT. V was clipped by 3 bases and J by 2 bases, with 11 bases between them. This CDR3 is built from 14 residues. The CDR3 DNA follows: TGTGCCAGCAGTTATTCGGACGGCGCCTACGAGCAGTACTTC. It is translated as CASSYSDGAYEQYF.

This clonotype was detected many times. This sequence joins TRBV12-3 or TRBV12-4 and TRBJ1-6; D is undetermined. V was clipped by 5 bases and J by 6 bases, with 5 bases between them. CDR3 length equals 12 residues. The chain's CDR3 is CASSPGNSPLHF. CDR3 DNA: TGTGCCAGCAGTCCCGGTAATTCACCCCTCCACTTT.

The table lists this clonotype with many counts. The CDR3 reads CASSSKVEATEAFF. The CDR3 nucleotides read TGCGCCAGCAGCTCTAAGGTGGAGGCGACTGAAGCTTTCTTT. The chain is built from TRBV5-1 and TRBJ1-1; D call uncertain. V was pared by 3 bases and J by 5 bases, with 14 bases between. Germline assignment: CDR1 SGHRS and CDR2 YFSETQ. This CDR3 spans 14 amino acids.

The sample holds many counts of this clonotype. This chain uses TRBV20-1 with TRBJ2-3; possible D gene TRBD1, 5 bases. Germline CDR1 reads DFQATT; CDR2 reads SNEGSKA (reference sequence). Trimming shortened V by 3 bases and J by 0 bases, and 13 bases separated the two germline ends. The CDR3 is 15 residues long. Here the CDR3 reads CSASPRAGSTDTQYF. CDR3 coding DNA: TGCAGTGCTAGCCCCAGGGCAGGGAGCACAGATACGCAGTATTTT.

This clonotype has only a few counts. The chain couples TRBV2 to TRBJ2-4; D is uncertain. Germline CDR1 and CDR2: SNHLY and FYNNEI. V lost 6 bases and J 11 bases, leaving 11 bases between the germline ends. The CDR3 spans 11 residues. Here the CDR3 reads CASSSVPLQYF. CDR3 bases: TGTGCCAGCAGCTCCGTCCCCCTTCAGTACTTC. Full variable domain (rest looked up from reference TRBV2 and TRBJ2-4): EPEVTQTPSHQVTQMGQEVILRCVPISNHLYFYWYRQILGQKVEFLVSFYNNEISEKSEIFDDQFSVERPDGSNFTLKIRSTKLEDSAMYFCASSSVPLQYFGAGTRLSVL.

This clonotype has a count of ten or more. The chain is built from TRBV18 and TRBJ2-1; 14 nucleotides match TRBD2. Unmatched junction bases numbered 6, after V lost 4 bases and J lost 7 bases. Germline values: CDR1 KGHSH, CDR2 LQKENI. The CDR3 is 16 amino acids. CDR3 bases: TGTGCCAGCTCACTGGGGACTAGCGGGAGTTTTAATGAGCAGTTCTTC. Protein product: CASSLGTSGSFNEQFF.

This clonotype was seen ten or more times. The chain combines TRBV20-1 with TRBJ2-7; D tentatively reads TRBD1 or TRBD2 (7 bases each). In germline, CDR1 is DFQATT, CDR2 SNEGSKA (reference sequence). V gave up 0 bases and J gave up 7 bases, with 16 bases separating them. CDR3 length: 14 residues. This CDR3 reads CSARDRGGPLEQYF. The CDR3 nucleotides are TGCAGTGCTAGAGACAGGGGGGGGCCCTTGGAGCAGTACTTC.

This clonotype was seen many times. The gene calls are TRBV20-1 and TRBJ2-2, with unresolved D. Trimming removed 4 bases from V and 6 bases from J, with 9 bases in between. The CDR3 spans 12 residues. CDR1 is DFQATT and CDR2 is SNEGSKA in the germline V gene (reference sequence). CDR3 loop: CSAKAGPGELFF. CDR3 in DNA: TGCAGTGCTAAAGCCGGACCCGGGGAGCTGTTTTTT.